A selection of T cell receptor beta chains follows, all from one sample in a study of cytomegalovirus exposure and HLA in healthy donors. Sequenced by immunoSEQ multiplex PCR; TCRdb stores in-frame clones only, minus some. In the table there are fewer than 200,000 clones, about 70% of which are singletons. The specimen sequenced was PBMCs. The receptors derive from a woman in her late teens or twenties in good health and CMV-seropositive. Both conserved end residues are part of each CDR3. The D gene is left open where the match is weak. Size is omitted from some rows. Given values are once, few, many or a class for expanded clones.

J gene: TRBJ2-5
clone size: -
D gene: -
V gene: TRBV2
CDR3 protein: CASSGQAQETQYF
CDR3 DNA: TGTGCCAGCAGTGGACAGGCCCAAGAGACCCAGTACTTC

J gene: TRBJ1-1
clone size: -
D gene: -
V gene: TRBV4-1
CDR3 protein: CASSQRLSGNTEAFF
CDR3 DNA: TGCGCCAGCAGCCAAAGGTTGTCGGGAAACACTGAAGCTTTCTTT

J gene: TRBJ1-1
clone size: -
D gene: -
V gene: TRBV5-1
CDR3 protein: CASSLIAGQLNTEAFF
CDR3 DNA: TGCGCCAGCAGCTTGATCGCCGGACAGTTGAACACTGAAGCTTTCTTT

J gene: TRBJ2-1
clone size: -
D gene: TRBD1
V gene: TRBV4-2
CDR3 protein: CASSQTHRDRGINEQFF
CDR3 DNA: TGTGCCAGCAGCCAAACACACCGGGACAGGGGGATCAATGAGCAGTTCTTC

J gene: TRBJ1-1
clone size: -
D gene: -
V gene: TRBV7-8
CDR3 protein: CASSLALGDTEAFF
CDR3 DNA: TGTGCCAGCAGCTTAGCTCTAGGGGACACTGAAGCTTTCTTT

J gene: TRBJ2-7
clone size: -
D gene: TRBD1
V gene: TRBV11-1
CDR3 protein: CASSFLGTGPYEQYF
CDR3 DNA: TGTGCCAGCAGCTTTTTGGGGACAGGGCCCTACGAGCAGTACTTC

J gene: TRBJ2-5
clone size: -
D gene: TRBD1
V gene: TRBV10-1
CDR3 protein: CASSLRPRTGRKTQYF
CDR3 DNA: TGCGCCAGCAGTCTGAGACCCCGGACAGGGAGGAAGACCCAGTACTTC

J gene: TRBJ1-1
clone size: -
D gene: -
V gene: TRBV30
CDR3 protein: CAWSKQGHANTEAFF
CDR3 DNA: TGTGCCTGGAGTAAACAGGGCCACGCGAACACTGAAGCCTTCTTT

J gene: TRBJ2-2
clone size: -
D gene: TRBD1
V gene: TRBV11-2
CDR3 protein: CASSPTGTGELFF
CDR3 DNA: TGTGCCAGCAGTCCGACAGGGACCGGGGAGCTGTTTTTT

J gene: TRBJ2-1
clone size: -
D gene: -
V gene: TRBV4-1
CDR3 protein: CASSQGLGPRGGEQFF
CDR3 DNA: TGCGCCAGCAGCCAAGGGTTGGGGCCGAGGGGGGGTGAGCAGTTCTTC

J gene: TRBJ1-2
clone size: -
D gene: -
V gene: TRBV27
CDR3 protein: CASSLSGRVYGYTF
CDR3 DNA: TGTGCCAGCAGTTTATCGGGCAGGGTCTATGGCTACACCTTC

J gene: TRBJ2-2
clone size: -
D gene: -
V gene: TRBV2
CDR3 protein: CASSVGTTNTGELFF
CDR3 DNA: TGTGCCAGCAGTGTCGGGACAACGAACACCGGGGAGCTGTTTTTT

J gene: TRBJ2-1
clone size: -
D gene: -
V gene: TRBV29-1
CDR3 protein: CSVEDSEQFF
CDR3 DNA: TGCAGCGTAGAGGATTCTGAGCAGTTCTTC

J gene: TRBJ2-1
clone size: few
D gene: -
V gene: TRBV6-5
CDR3 protein: CASKPRTDEQFF
CDR3 DNA: TGTGCCAGCAAGCCCCGTACGGATGAGCAGTTCTTC

J gene: TRBJ2-6
clone size: -
D gene: -
V gene: TRBV5-1
CDR3 protein: CASSLTQSGANVLTF
CDR3 DNA: TGCGCCAGCAGCTTGACCCAGTCTGGGGCCAACGTCCTGACTTTC

J gene: TRBJ1-1
clone size: -
D gene: -
V gene: TRBV7-9
CDR3 protein: CAFQEGMNTEAFF
CDR3 DNA: TGTGCCTTCCAGGAGGGGATGAACACTGAAGCTTTCTTT

J gene: TRBJ1-4
clone size: -
D gene: -
V gene: TRBV5-6
CDR3 protein: CASSLRSGEKLFF
CDR3 DNA: TGTGCCAGCAGCTTAAGGAGCGGTGAAAAACTGTTTTTT

J gene: TRBJ1-5
clone size: -
D gene: -
V gene: TRBV15
CDR3 protein: CATSREAVRGSNQPQHF
CDR3 DNA: TGTGCCACCAGCAGAGAGGCGGTTCGCGGCAGCAATCAGCCCCAGCATTTT

J gene: TRBJ2-1
clone size: -
D gene: TRBD2
V gene: TRBV7-3
CDR3 protein: CASSSRLARHNEQFF
CDR3 DNA: TGTGCCAGCAGCTCAAGACTAGCGAGACACAATGAGCAGTTCTTC

J gene: TRBJ2-1
clone size: -
D gene: TRBD1
V gene: TRBV27
CDR3 protein: CASSVRTGTGGNEQFF
CDR3 DNA: TGTGCCAGCAGTGTAAGGACCGGGACAGGAGGCAATGAGCAGTTCTTC

J gene: TRBJ1-3
clone size: -
D gene: -
V gene: TRBV2
CDR3 protein: CASSAPGPLSGNTIYF
CDR3 DNA: TGTGCCAGCAGTGCCCCAGGGCCCCTCTCTGGAAACACCATATATTTT

J gene: TRBJ2-5
clone size: -
D gene: TRBD2
V gene: TRBV28
CDR3 protein: CASSLPHRTSGIKQYF
CDR3 DNA: TGTGCCAGCAGTTTACCTCATCGGACTAGCGGGATCAAGCAGTACTTC

J gene: TRBJ2-1
clone size: once
D gene: -
V gene: TRBV10-1
CDR3 protein: CASSPGGRSEQFF
CDR3 DNA: TGCGCCAGCAGCCCAGGCGGGCGGAGTGAGCAGTTCTTC

J gene: TRBJ2-3
clone size: -
D gene: TRBD1
V gene: TRBV18
CDR3 protein: CASGTGGDTQYF
CDR3 DNA: TGTGCCAGTGGGACAGGCGGGGATACGCAGTATTTT

J gene: TRBJ1-1
clone size: -
D gene: -
V gene: TRBV6-5
CDR3 protein: CASSEVMNTEAFF
CDR3 DNA: TGTGCCAGCAGTGAGGTTATGAACACTGAAGCTTTCTTT

J gene: TRBJ1-4
clone size: -
D gene: -
V gene: TRBV30
CDR3 protein: CAWSISRVATFNEKLFF
CDR3 DNA: TGTGCCTGGAGTATATCCCGGGTCGCTACTTTTAATGAAAAACTGTTTTTT

J gene: TRBJ2-6
clone size: -
D gene: TRBD1
V gene: TRBV6-6
CDR3 protein: CASSLTGAGANVLTF
CDR3 DNA: TGTGCCAGCAGTTTAACAGGGGCTGGGGCCAACGTCCTGACTTTC

J gene: TRBJ2-1
clone size: -
D gene: -
V gene: TRBV5-1
CDR3 protein: CASSSLLTGNEQFF
CDR3 DNA: TGCGCCAGCAGCTCCCTACTCACAGGGAACGAGCAGTTCTTC